The 27 T cell receptor beta chains reported below all come from one sample, sequenced in a study of memory CD4+ T cells and cytomegalovirus serostatus. Profiled with immunoSEQ multiplex PCR; TCRdb holds only in-frame clones, not every one. The sample contains approximately 30,000 clones, about 76% of which appear only once. Single viable CD3+CD4+CD8-CD45RO+ cells were sorted as the memory CD4+ T cells. Material for sequencing was memory CD4+ T cells from blood. Receptors originate from an adult in good health and CMV-seronegative. Some clones in this sample may be carry-over from other donors' samples.

The rearrangement uses TRBV7-2 and TRBJ2-1; D may correspond to TRBD1 or TRBD2 (5 bases each). V was pared by 1 base and J by 0 bases, with 7 bases between. The CDR3 has 15 residues. The germline V gene encodes CDR1 SGHTA and CDR2 FQGNSA. This CDR3 reads CASSLGGYSYNEQFF. The CDR3 DNA reads TGTGCCAGCAGCTTAGGGGGGTACTCCTACAATGAGCAGTTCTTC.

The chain uses TRBV6-6 and TRBJ1-4, with TRBD1 identical over 7 bases. The length of the CDR3 is 15 residues. Per germline, CDR1 MNHNY and CDR2 SVGAGI (reference sequence). Trimming at V came to 5 bases and at J to 2 bases, leaving 5 bases not matched to a gene. The CDR3 loop is CASSRSTGTNEKLFF. The CDR3 bases are TGTGCCAGCAGTCGCTCGACAGGGACTAATGAAAAACTGTTTTTT.

The chain employs TRBV11-2 and TRBJ2-3; D not resolved. The CDR3 covers 11 residues. Germline V gene data show CDR1 as SGHAT and CDR2 as FQNNGV. With 1 base removed from V and 14 bases from J, the gap between germline ends came to 10 bases. The CDR3 spells CASSLGPSRYF. CDR3 bases: TGTGCCAGCAGCTTAGGCCCCAGCCGGTATTTT.

This clone turned up a few times. The chain couples TRBV2 to TRBJ1-5, with D uncertain. Germline V gene data show CDR1 as SNHLY and CDR2 as FYNNEI. V gave up 3 bases and J gave up 6 bases, with 12 bases separating them. The CDR3 is made up of 14 amino acids. CDR3 DNA: TGTGCCAGCAGTGATAATGGAGGGATTCAGCCCCAGCATTTT. Its translation is CASSDNGGIQPQHF.

This clone appeared a single time. The V and J genes are TRBV28 and TRBJ1-6; D is undetermined. Germline CDR1 is MDHEN and CDR2 is SYDVKM. CDR3 length equals 13 residues. Trimming shortened V by 5 bases and J by 7 bases, and 9 bases separated the two germline ends. The CDR3 coding sequence is TGTGCCAGCAGTCGCCCCGGGAATTCACCCCTCCACTTT. It encodes CASSRPGNSPLHF.

The chain uses TRBV7-2 and TRBJ1-6; 7 bases fit TRBD1. The CDR3 totals 12 residues. The germline V gene encodes CDR1 SGHTA and CDR2 FQGNSA. Trimming removed 11 bases from V and 10 bases from J; junction bases left unmatched: 8. The CDR3 nucleotides read TGTGCCGGAAGACAGGGTTACTCACCCCTCCACTTT. This sequence encodes CAGRQGYSPLHF.

This clone was observed a single time. The V gene is TRBV11-2, the J gene TRBJ1-2; D is possibly TRBD1 (5 bases). Germline values: CDR1 SGHAT, CDR2 FQNNGV. Trimming left V 2 bases short and J 4 bases short, with 11 bases between. The CDR3 is 14 amino acids. The CDR3 loop is CASSLTPGPYGYTF. CDR3 sequence (DNA): TGTGCCAGCAGCTTAACTCCGGGGCCCTATGGCTACACCTTC.

The V and J genes are TRBV6-6 and TRBJ1-4; TRBD1 aligns across 7 bases. The CDR3 covers 14 residues. Germline CDR1 reads MNHNY; CDR2 reads SVGAGI (reference sequence). V was pared by 2 bases and J by 4 bases, with 1 base of the junction left unmatched. The chain's CDR3 is CASSYGDSNEKLFF. Here the CDR3 DNA reads TGTGCCAGCAGTTACGGGGACAGTAATGAAAAACTGTTTTTT.

This rearrangement joins TRBV5-4 to TRBJ1-2; no clear D. V lost 4 bases to trimming and J lost 0 bases, with 10 bases between them. From germline, CDR1 is SGHNT and CDR2 YYREEE (reference sequence). The CDR3 loop spans 14 amino acids. The CDR3 is CASSPETSNYGYTF. CDR3 sequence (DNA): TGTGCCAGCAGCCCGGAGACATCTAACTATGGCTACACCTTC.

The chain uses TRBV6-5 and TRBJ1-4; no firm D call. The CDR3 consists of 14 residues. V lost 3 bases and J lost 0, with 5 bases in between. Germline CDR1 is MNHEY and CDR2 is SVGAGI. In DNA, the CDR3 is TGTGCCAGCAGTTATAGTGCAACTAATGAAAAACTGTTTTTT. It codes for CASSYSATNEKLFF.

V gene TRBV5-8 combines with J gene TRBJ2-1, with D maybe TRBD2 (6 bases). The CDR3 loop spans 12 amino acids. Trimming shortened V by 3 bases and J by 8 bases, and 9 bases separated the two germline ends. CDR1 and CDR2 (germline): SGHTS, YDEGEE. The CDR3 DNA is TGTGCCAGCAGCTGGTCGGGGGATGAGCAGTTCTTC. It codes for CASSWSGDEQFF.

A single count supports this clone. The sample carries other DNA sequences with the same CDR3. J is TRBJ2-2 and V is TRBV10-2, with 10 bases lining up with TRBD1. The germline V gene encodes CDR1 WSHSY and CDR2 SAAADI. J was trimmed by 4 bases and V by 2 bases; bases with no gene match: 4. The CDR3 length is 16 residues. The CDR3 DNA is TGCGCCAGCAGTGAGGGCCGGGACAGGGGCACCGGGGAGCTGTTTTTT. Its protein is CASSEGRDRGTGELFF.

The chain couples TRBV9 to TRBJ2-1; the match to TRBD2 covers 12 bases. This CDR3 has 16 residues. Germline-derived CDR1 and CDR2 are SGDLS and YYNGEE. V was pared by 0 bases and J by 8 bases, with 6 bases of the junction left unmatched. CDR3 coding DNA: TGTGCCAGCAGCGTAGGGACTAGCGGGGAATTTGATGAGCAGTTCTTC. Its protein product is CASSVGTSGEFDEQFF.

The chain carries TRBV7-9 and TRBJ1-6; D may be TRBD1 (6 bases). The CDR3 is made up of 13 amino acids. The V gene's germline CDR1 is SEHNR and CDR2 FQNEAQ (reference sequence). Deletions cut 5 bases from V and 10 bases from J, with 12 bases between. The DNA for the CDR3 is TGTGCCAGCAGCCCGTCAGGGGAATCACCCCTCCACTTT. Translating it yields CASSPSGESPLHF.

The rearrangement uses TRBV6-5 and TRBJ1-6; 8 bases are shared with TRBD1. V was clipped by 6 bases and J by 7 bases; unmatched bases: 2. CDR1 and CDR2 from the germline V gene are MNHEY and SVGAGI. The CDR3 extends over 13 amino acids. CDR3 bases: TGTGCCAGCAGAAGACAGGGGAATTCACCCCTCCACTTT. Its protein is CASRRQGNSPLHF.

The chain is built from TRBV6-1 and TRBJ1-1; 9 bases are shared with TRBD1. Unmatched junction bases numbered 6, after V lost 5 bases and J lost 5 bases. Germline assignment: CDR1 MNHNS and CDR2 SASEGT. This CDR3 region has 14 residues. The CDR3 spells CASSNRDRATEAFF. CDR3 sequence (DNA): TGTGCCAGCAGTAATCGGGACAGGGCAACTGAAGCTTTCTTT.

A word on this clone: One end of the junction varies from germline; a read error may be responsible. The V and J genes are TRBV7-7 and TRBJ2-7; 9 positions match TRBD1. CDR3 length: 13 amino acids. Germline V gives CDR1 SSHAT, CDR2 FNYEAQ (reference sequence). CDR3 bases: TGTGCTAGCAGCCGGGACAGGGACAGCGAGCAGTACTTC. It codes for CASSRDRDSEQYF.

The chain has TRBV30 and TRBJ1-1; 7 nucleotides agree with TRBD1. V was pared by 1 base and J by 4 bases, with 3 bases of the junction left unmatched. Looked up from germline, CDR1 is GTSNPN and CDR2 is SVGIG (reference sequence). CDR3 length: 13 amino acids. Written as DNA, the CDR3 is TGTGCCTGGAGTGGACAGGGTGCCACTGAAGCTTTCTTT. Translation: CAWSGQGATEAFF.

V and J are TRBV11-2 and TRBJ2-7; D is perhaps TRBD1 (6 bases). Deletions cut 5 bases from V and 7 bases from J, with 12 bases between. Germline V CDR1 and CDR2: SGHAT, FQNNGV. This CDR3 region has 12 residues. CDR3 nucleotides: TGTGCCAGCAGCCTCACAGGGTCTGAGCAGTACTTC. Amino acids: CASSLTGSEQYF.

This clone occurred a few times. V gene TRBV4-3 combines with J gene TRBJ1-6; the match to TRBD1 covers 8 bases. Germline CDR1 and CDR2: LGHNA and YSLEER. This CDR3 contains 15 residues. J lost 9 bases, V lost 1 base, and 5 bases had no gene match. The DNA of the CDR3 is TGCGCCAGCAGCCAAGCCAGGGGGCAGTCTTCACCCCTCCACTTT. This codes for CASSQARGQSSPLHF.

The chain is built from TRBV4-2 and TRBJ2-3; 9 bases fit TRBD2. The CDR3 has 17 amino acids. CDR1 and CDR2 from the germline V gene are LGHNA and YNFKEQ. Trimming at V came to 1 base and at J to 5 bases, leaving 10 bases not matched to a gene. The CDR3: CASSQVLGLAGQDTQYF. CDR3 DNA: TGTGCCAGCAGCCAAGTTCTAGGGCTAGCGGGGCAAGATACGCAGTATTTT.

This chain joins TRBV9 and TRBJ1-2; D remains unclear. Trimming pared 4 bases from V and 3 bases from J, leaving 13 bases between. CDR1 is SGDLS, CDR2 YYNGEE, per germline. The CDR3 totals 14 residues. CDR3 nucleotides: TGTGCCAGCAGCACCCGGGTGGACCACTATGGCTACACCTTC. It translates to CASSTRVDHYGYTF.

Comments on this clone: The same CDR3 can be traced to other DNA sequences in this sample. The V and J genes are TRBV29-1 and TRBJ2-7, with 10 positions matching TRBD2. The germline V gene has CDR1 SQVTM and CDR2 ANQGSEA. J gave up 4 bases and V 6 bases, and 3 bases lay outside the gene matches. The CDR3 is 12 residues long. The CDR3 DNA sequence: TGCAGCGTCGCTAGCGGGAGATACGAGCAGTACTTC. Its translation: CSVASGRYEQYF.

V is TRBV6-6 and J is TRBJ1-3; possible D gene TRBD1, 5 bases. There are 15 residues in the CDR3. Germline V CDR1 and CDR2: MNHNY, SVGAGI (reference sequence). V lost 8 bases, J lost 0 bases, and 14 bases lay in between. CDR3 region: CASRYPGNSGNTIYF. The DNA for the CDR3 is TGTGCCAGCCGCTATCCAGGGAACTCTGGAAACACCATATATTTT.

The genes are TRBV5-1 and TRBJ2-7; 7 bases match TRBD1. J lost 4 bases, V lost 0 bases, and 7 bases had no gene match. Germline V gives CDR1 SGHRS, CDR2 YFSETQ. CDR3 size: 15 residues. The DNA of the CDR3 is TGCGCCAGCAGCTTGGCCTCGGTGACAGGGTACGAGCAGTACTTC. This encodes CASSLASVTGYEQYF.

This chain joins TRBV9 and TRBJ2-1, with D hard to call. V lost 3 bases, J lost 3 bases, and 7 bases lay in between. This CDR3 has 13 residues. From germline, CDR1 is SGDLS and CDR2 YYNGEE. The CDR3 loop reads CASSGRDYNEQFF. The CDR3 DNA sequence: TGTGCCAGCAGCGGAAGAGACTACAATGAGCAGTTCTTC.

This clone was counted between two and nine times. The gene calls are TRBV6-5 and TRBJ2-7; D may match TRBD1 or TRBD2 (6 bases each). V shed 5 bases and J shed 2 bases, with 13 bases lying between them. Germline CDR1 reads MNHEY; CDR2 reads SVGAGI. The CDR3 consists of 14 residues. CDR3 amino acids: CASSRGRGAYEQYF. CDR3 DNA sequence: TGTGCCAGCAGTAGGGGAAGGGGGGCCTACGAGCAGTACTTC.